The present T cell receptor (beta chain) was sequenced within a study of vaccination effects on CD4 cells after COVID-19. Study overall: Post-vaccine draws lagged the second dose by a median of 72 days. Study-wide results and caveats: The study enrolled few convalescent patients and sampled no early post-infection timepoints. In the late period after vaccination, infection- and vaccine-induced clones contracted markedly.

When around nine days of culture had elapsed, CD4+ T cells were isolated. Vaccination of participants consisted of two doses of either the BNT162b2 or mRNA-1273 vaccine. Previously uninfected by SARS-CoV-2, the vaccine recipients also showed negative nucleocapsid antibodies. Note on this clone: The antigen remains unidentified.

Germline lookup yields CDR1 MNHEY and CDR2 SVGEGT. The length of the CDR3 is 13 residues. Trimming shortened V by 2 bases and J by 4 bases, and 6 bases separated the two germline ends. Measured with immunoSEQ multiplex PCR; TCRdb has only the in-frame clones, and not every one. The sample contains about 73,000 clones, roughly 75% of which appear only once. The sample here was CD4+ T cells from PBMCs cultured without peptide, taken after COVID-19 vaccination. The TCR originated in a human donor who received a COVID-19 vaccine. The rearrangement joins TRBV6-2 or TRBV6-3 to TRBJ2-1, with D possibly TRBD1 on 5 matching bases. For the CDR3, the DNA is TGTGCCAGCAGTTACGACAGATACAATGAGCAGTTCTTC. This codes for CASSYDRYNEQFF.